These T cell receptor beta chains were read from a single sample in a study of T-cell memory formation after mild COVID-19. TCRdb ran MiXCR on the 5' RACE reads and lists one entry per CDR3 protein. Here the sample spans under 40,000 distinct CDR3 sequences, around 6.1% being singletons. Material for sequencing was PBMCs or a T cell subset sorted from them (not recorded which). The source of these receptors is an adult who had mild COVID-19 (a few samples of this study predate the infection). Cell type and time point are not known. Both conserved end residues are part of each CDR3. Each record gives: clone size, J gene, V gene, D gene, CDR3 protein, CDR3 DNA. The D gene is left open where the match is weak. Some rows have no size entry. The others give once, few or many, or a class for an expanded clone.

. | TRBJ1-2 | TRBV5-6 | . | CASSFPGRNYGYTF | TGTGCCAGCAGCTTCCCAGGACGGAACTATGGCTACACCTTC
many | TRBJ2-2 | TRBV5-5 | . | CASSPKMDRNTGELFF | TGTGCCAGCAGTCCCAAGATGGACCGAAACACCGGGGAGCTGTTTTTT
many | TRBJ2-3 | TRBV7-2 | . | CASSLVASQGDTQYF | TGTGCCAGCAGCTTAGTGGCTAGCCAAGGAGATACGCAGTATTTT
many | TRBJ1-1 | TRBV12-3/TRBV12-4 | . | CASSLSRRNTEAFF | TGTGCCAGCAGTTTAAGCCGGAGGAACACTGAAGCTTTCTTT
few | TRBJ2-1 | TRBV20-1 | . | CSASLGPRGFF | TGCAGTGCTAGCCTCGGGCCGAGGGGGTTCTTC
. | TRBJ1-4 | TRBV4-1 | . | CASSQAPTNEKLFF | TGCGCCAGCAGCCAAGCACCAACTAATGAAAAACTGTTTTTT
few | TRBJ2-7 | TRBV7-9 | TRBD2 | CASSLGPGLAGGSNSYEQYF | TGTGCCAGCAGCTTAGGCCCGGGACTAGCGGGAGGGAGTAACTCCTACGAGCAGTACTTC
many | TRBJ2-5 | TRBV6-5 | . | CASSFRVDQETQYF | TGTGCCAGCAGTTTCCGTGTAGACCAAGAGACCCAGTACTTC
few | TRBJ2-3 | TRBV14 | . | CASSQGGEFGDTQYF | TGTGCCAGCAGCCAAGGAGGGGAGTTTGGAGATACGCAGTATTTT
many | TRBJ2-7 | TRBV23-1 | . | CASSHSIPKNEQYF | TGCGCCAGCAGTCATTCCATCCCAAAAAACGAGCAGTACTTC
. | TRBJ1-2 | TRBV12-3/TRBV12-4 | . | CASSVSPQAANYGYTF | TGTGCCAGCAGTGTTTCCCCACAGGCCGCTAACTATGGCTACACCTTC
many | TRBJ2-7 | TRBV12-3/TRBV12-4 | . | CASSPTRTQYF | TGTGCCAGCAGCCCCACGCGAACCCAGTACTTC
. | TRBJ2-1 | TRBV14 | TRBD2 | CASSQGLTAGGIYNEQFF | TGTGCCAGCAGCCAAGGCCTAACTGCGGGGGGAATATACAATGAGCAGTTCTTC
many | TRBJ2-5 | TRBV6-2/TRBV6-3 | . | CASSYTRAGLETQYF | TGTGCCAGCAGTTATACCCGCGCGGGCCTAGAGACCCAGTACTTC